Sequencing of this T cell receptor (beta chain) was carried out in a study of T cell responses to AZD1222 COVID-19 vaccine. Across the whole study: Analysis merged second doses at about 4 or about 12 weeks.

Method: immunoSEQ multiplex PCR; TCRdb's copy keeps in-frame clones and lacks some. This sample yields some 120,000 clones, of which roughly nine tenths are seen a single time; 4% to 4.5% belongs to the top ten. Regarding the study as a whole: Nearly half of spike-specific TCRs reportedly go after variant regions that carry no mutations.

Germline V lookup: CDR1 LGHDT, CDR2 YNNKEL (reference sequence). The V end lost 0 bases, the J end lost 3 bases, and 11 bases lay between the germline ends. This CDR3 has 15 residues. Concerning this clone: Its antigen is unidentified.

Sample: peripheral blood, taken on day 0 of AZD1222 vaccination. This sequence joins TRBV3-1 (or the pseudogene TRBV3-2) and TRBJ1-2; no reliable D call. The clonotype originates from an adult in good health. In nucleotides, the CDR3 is TGTGCCAGCAGCCAAGATTCGGGCACCGACTATGGCTACACCTTC. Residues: CASSQDSGTDYGYTF.